One sample yielded the 10 T cell receptor beta chains listed below, sequenced in a study of sequential checkpoint blockade in melanoma. Only in-frame clones appear in the TCRdb table, and some are missing; sequencing was by immunoSEQ multiplex PCR. The data show approximately 1,500 clones, roughly three fifths seen once. Treatment reported: randomized to nivolumab then ipilimumab (arm A) or the reverse (arm B). Sequencing used CD8+ T cells sorted from blood (inferred from file names), obtained from a patient given nivolumab and ipilimumab in sequence. These TCRs come from a human patient with melanoma. Some clones in this sample may be carry-over from other donors' samples.

This clone was observed a single time. The chain joins TRBV10-2 to TRBJ2-3; 12 bases match TRBD2. V trimming: 2 bases; J trimming: 2 bases; junction bases outside the gene matches: 2. Germline CDR1 reads WSHSY; CDR2 reads SAAADI. This CDR3 is 16 amino acids long. CDR3 amino acids: CASSELAGGITDTQYF. In DNA form, the CDR3 reads TGCGCCAGCAGTGAGCTAGCGGGGGGGATCACAGATACGCAGTATTTT.

The V call is TRBV9, the J call TRBJ1-6; D perhaps matches TRBD1 (5 bases). Germline CDR1 and CDR2: SGDLS and YYNGEE. Trimming removed 4 bases at V and 10 bases at J, with 9 bases between. This CDR3 region has 12 residues. CDR3 sequence (DNA): TGTGCCAGCAGCCCCGGGGGATCACCCCTCCACTTT. It yields the protein CASSPGGSPLHF. Drawing the rest from reference TRBV9 and TRBJ1-6, the complete variable domain is DSGVTQTPKHLITATGQRVTLRCSPRSGDLSVYWYQQSLDQGLQFLIQYYNGEERAKGNILERFSAQQFPDLHSELNLSSLELGDSALYFCASSPGGSPLHFGNGTRLTVT.

V is TRBV9 and J is TRBJ1-6; D is undetermined. The CDR3 has 15 residues. Germline CDR1 reads SGDLS; CDR2 reads YYNGEE. V was clipped by 1 base and J by 1 base, with 6 bases between them. CDR3 DNA sequence: TGTGCCAGCAGCGTATCAGATTCCTATAATTCACCCCTCCACTTT. As protein: CASSVSDSYNSPLHF.

This clone turned up a few times. This rearrangement joins TRBV6-1 to TRBJ1-2; TRBD1 aligns across 8 bases. This CDR3 has 15 residues. V was clipped by 5 bases and J by 4 bases; unmatched bases: 9. Germline loops: CDR1 MNHNS, CDR2 SASEGT. The CDR3 sequence: CASSPQTGAAYGYTF. Written as DNA, the CDR3 is TGTGCCAGCAGTCCCCAGACAGGGGCGGCCTATGGCTACACCTTC.

The chain employs TRBV19 and TRBJ1-2, with 9 bases aligning to TRBD1. The germline V gene has CDR1 LNHDA and CDR2 SQIVND (reference sequence). The CDR3 covers 15 residues. V lost 5 bases to trimming and J lost 4 bases; unmatched junction nucleotides: 8. The CDR3 here is CASSSDRGISYGYTF. The CDR3, as DNA: TGTGCCAGTAGTTCAGACAGGGGGATCAGCTATGGCTACACCTTC.

This chain links TRBV5-5 with TRBJ1-2, with TRBD1 matching over 8 bases. Germline assignment: CDR1 SGHKS and CDR2 YYEKEE (reference sequence). V was clipped by 4 bases and J by 8 bases; unmatched bases: 7. The CDR3 contains 13 residues. CDR3 in amino acids: CASSPQGVEGYTF. The CDR3, as DNA: TGTGCCAGCAGCCCACAGGGGGTAGAAGGCTACACCTTC.

This clone has a handful of counts. The V gene is TRBV7-9, the J gene TRBJ1-1; 10 positions agree with TRBD1. This CDR3 region has 15 residues. Germline lookup yields CDR1 SEHNR and CDR2 FQNEAQ (reference sequence). With 5 bases clipped from V and 3 bases from J, the junction kept 6 bases outside the gene matches. The CDR3 DNA is TGTGCCAGCAGCCCTACGGACAGGGGGTACACTGAAGCTTTCTTT. Its protein product is CASSPTDRGYTEAFF.

V is TRBV9 and J is TRBJ2-3; tentative D call: TRBD2 (5 bases). This CDR3 comprises 14 residues. Germline V gene sequence: CDR1 SGDLS, CDR2 YYNGEE. Trimming took 4 bases from V and 4 from J, leaving 13 bases between them. CDR3 DNA sequence: TGTGCCAGCAGCTTCTCGGGAAAGTCAGATACGCAGTATTTT. It yields the protein CASSFSGKSDTQYF.

This clone has a handful of counts. The gene calls are TRBV10-2 and TRBJ1-2; tentatively, D is TRBD1 (5 bases). With 4 bases removed from V and 4 bases from J, the gap between germline ends came to 16 bases. Germline V gives CDR1 WSHSY, CDR2 SAAADI. The CDR3 extends over 15 amino acids. The CDR3 is CASSGRGVVSYGYTF. CDR3 nucleotide sequence: TGCGCCAGCAGTGGTAGGGGCGTGGTATCCTATGGCTACACCTTC.

The rearrangement joins TRBV4-1 to TRBJ2-5; TRBD2 matches 8 bases. The CDR3 covers 18 residues. Germline trimming cut 4 bases from V and 5 bases from J; bases unmatched to any gene: 18. Germline V CDR1 and CDR2: MGHRA, YSYEKL. CDR3 region: CASSLLGGGGGLQETQYF. The CDR3 nucleotides are TGCGCCAGCAGCCTCCTCGGGGGGGGCGGGGGCCTGCAGGAGACCCAGTACTTC.